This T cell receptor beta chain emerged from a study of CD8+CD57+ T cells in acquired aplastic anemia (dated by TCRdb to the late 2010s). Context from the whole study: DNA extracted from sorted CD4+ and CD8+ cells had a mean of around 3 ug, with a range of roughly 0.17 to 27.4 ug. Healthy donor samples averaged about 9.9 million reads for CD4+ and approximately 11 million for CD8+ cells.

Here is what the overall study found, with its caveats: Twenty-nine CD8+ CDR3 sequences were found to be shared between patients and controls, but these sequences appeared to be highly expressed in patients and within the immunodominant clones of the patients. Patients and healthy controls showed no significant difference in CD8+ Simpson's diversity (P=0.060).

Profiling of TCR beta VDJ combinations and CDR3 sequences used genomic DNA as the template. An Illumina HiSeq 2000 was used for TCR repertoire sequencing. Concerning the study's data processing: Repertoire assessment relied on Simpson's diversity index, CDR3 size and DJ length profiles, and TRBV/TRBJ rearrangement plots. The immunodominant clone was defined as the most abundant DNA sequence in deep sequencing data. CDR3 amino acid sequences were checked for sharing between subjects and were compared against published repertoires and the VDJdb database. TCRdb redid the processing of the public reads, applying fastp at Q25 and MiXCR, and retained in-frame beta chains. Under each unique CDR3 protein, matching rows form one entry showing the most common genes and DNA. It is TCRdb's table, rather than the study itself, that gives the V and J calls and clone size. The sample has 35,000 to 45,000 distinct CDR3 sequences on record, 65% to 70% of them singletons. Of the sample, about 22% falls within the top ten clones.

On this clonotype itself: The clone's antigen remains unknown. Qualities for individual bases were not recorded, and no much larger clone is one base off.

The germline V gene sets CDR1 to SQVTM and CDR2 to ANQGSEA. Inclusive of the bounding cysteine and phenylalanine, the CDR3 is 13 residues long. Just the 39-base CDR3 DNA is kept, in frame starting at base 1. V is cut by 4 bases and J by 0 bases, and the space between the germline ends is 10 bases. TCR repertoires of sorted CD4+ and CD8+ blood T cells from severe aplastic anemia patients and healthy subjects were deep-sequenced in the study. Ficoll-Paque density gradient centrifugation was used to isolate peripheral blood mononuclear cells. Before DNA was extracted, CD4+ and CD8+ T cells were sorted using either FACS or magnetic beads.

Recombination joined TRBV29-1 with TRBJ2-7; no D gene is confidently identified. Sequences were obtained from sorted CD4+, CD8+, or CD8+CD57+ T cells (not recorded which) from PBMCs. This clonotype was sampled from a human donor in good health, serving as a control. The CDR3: CSVVGGHSYEQYF. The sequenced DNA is TGCAGCGTTGTCGGCGGTCACTCCTACGAGCAGTACTTC.